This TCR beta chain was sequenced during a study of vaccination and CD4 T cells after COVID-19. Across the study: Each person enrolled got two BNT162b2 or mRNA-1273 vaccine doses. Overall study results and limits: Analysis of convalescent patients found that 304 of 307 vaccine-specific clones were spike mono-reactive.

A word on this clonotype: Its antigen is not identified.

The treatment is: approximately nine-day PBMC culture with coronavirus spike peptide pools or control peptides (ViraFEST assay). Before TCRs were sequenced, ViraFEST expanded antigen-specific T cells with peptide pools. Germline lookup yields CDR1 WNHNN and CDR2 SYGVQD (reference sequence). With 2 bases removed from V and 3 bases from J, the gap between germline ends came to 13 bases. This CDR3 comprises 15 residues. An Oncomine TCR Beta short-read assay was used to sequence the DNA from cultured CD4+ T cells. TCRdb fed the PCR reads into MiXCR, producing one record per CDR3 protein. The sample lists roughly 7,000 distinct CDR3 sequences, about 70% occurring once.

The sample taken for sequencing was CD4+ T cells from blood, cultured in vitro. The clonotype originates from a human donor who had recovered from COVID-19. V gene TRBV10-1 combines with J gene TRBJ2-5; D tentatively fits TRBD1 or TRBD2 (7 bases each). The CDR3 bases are TGCGCCAGCAGTGAGGGGCAGGGGGGGGAAGAGACCCAGTACTTC. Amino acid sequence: CASSEGQGGEETQYF.